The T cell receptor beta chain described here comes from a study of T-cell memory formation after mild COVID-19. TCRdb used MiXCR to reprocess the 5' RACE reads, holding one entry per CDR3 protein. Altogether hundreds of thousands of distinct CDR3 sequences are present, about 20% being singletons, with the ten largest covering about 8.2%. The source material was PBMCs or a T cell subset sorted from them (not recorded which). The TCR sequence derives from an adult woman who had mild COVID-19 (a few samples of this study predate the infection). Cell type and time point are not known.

The CDR3 nucleotides are TGCAGCGTTGGTGCCCCAGTGGGTGGGGTCACTGAAGCTTTCTTT. Its protein is CSVGAPVGGVTEAFF. The V gene is TRBV29-1, the J gene TRBJ1-1; D not certain. The CDR3 contains 15 residues. The V end lost 4 bases, the J end lost 4 bases, and 19 bases lay between the germline ends. Germline lookup yields CDR1 SQVTM and CDR2 ANQGSEA.